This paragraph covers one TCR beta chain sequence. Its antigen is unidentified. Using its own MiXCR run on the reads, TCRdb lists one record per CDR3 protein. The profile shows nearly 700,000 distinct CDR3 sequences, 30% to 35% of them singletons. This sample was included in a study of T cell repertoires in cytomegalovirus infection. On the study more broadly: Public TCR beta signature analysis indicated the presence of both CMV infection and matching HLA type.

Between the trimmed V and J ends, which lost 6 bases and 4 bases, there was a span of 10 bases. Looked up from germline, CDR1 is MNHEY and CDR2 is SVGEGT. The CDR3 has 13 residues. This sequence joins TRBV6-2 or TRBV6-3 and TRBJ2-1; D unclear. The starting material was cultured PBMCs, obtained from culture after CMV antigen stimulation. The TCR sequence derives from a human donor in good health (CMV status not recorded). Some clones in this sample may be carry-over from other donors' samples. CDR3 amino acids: CASRLDKYNEQFF. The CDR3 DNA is TGTGCCAGCAGACTCGACAAATACAATGAGCAGTTCTTC.